Detailed here is one TCR beta chain. CDR3 length: 14 residues. Trimming removed 5 bases at V and 0 bases at J, with 11 bases between. Per the germline V gene, CDR1 is SGHTA and CDR2 is FQGNSA. Participants had their cohort set by participant-reported clinical history. Profiled with immunoSEQ multiplex PCR; TCRdb holds only in-frame clones, not every one. The sample includes roughly 260,000 clones, about 89% seen only once; the top ten take approximately 2.6%. This sample was taken from a study of blood T cell repertoires in COVID-19. This clonotype originated in a woman under 30 who had recovered from COVID-19. The sequencing input was PBMCs or T cells enriched from blood (not recorded which). The V and J genes are TRBV7-2 and TRBJ2-7; D might be TRBD2 (5 bases). CDR3 bases: TGTGCCAGCAGCCTAGATGGGAGCTCCTACGAGCAGTACTTC. Translated, it gives CASSLDGSSYEQYF.